This T cell receptor beta chain was sequenced for a study of blood T cell repertoires in COVID-19. As handled by the study authors: Amplification from reference gene primers served as the basis for estimated nucleated cell counts. This table comes from immunoSEQ multiplex PCR, and its TCRdb copy is limited to in-frame clones, with some not included. The DNA was the basis for D and trimming; V, J and clone size are from that table. The sample holds around 130,000 clones, roughly 80% seen once. Germline V gene lookup returns CDR1 MNHEY and CDR2 SMNVEV (reference sequence). V dropped 8 bases and J dropped 7 bases, with 17 bases sitting between them. The CDR3 is made up of 14 amino acids. This clone was found once.

The specimen was peripheral blood. The chain employs TRBV27 and TRBJ1-4; possible D gene TRBD1, 6 bases. This receptor was taken from a human donor in a cohort sampled during active COVID-19. The DNA of the CDR3 is TGTGCCAGCCCGTGTAACAGGGTAGGTGAAAAACTGTTTTTT. Its protein is CASPCNRVGEKLFF.